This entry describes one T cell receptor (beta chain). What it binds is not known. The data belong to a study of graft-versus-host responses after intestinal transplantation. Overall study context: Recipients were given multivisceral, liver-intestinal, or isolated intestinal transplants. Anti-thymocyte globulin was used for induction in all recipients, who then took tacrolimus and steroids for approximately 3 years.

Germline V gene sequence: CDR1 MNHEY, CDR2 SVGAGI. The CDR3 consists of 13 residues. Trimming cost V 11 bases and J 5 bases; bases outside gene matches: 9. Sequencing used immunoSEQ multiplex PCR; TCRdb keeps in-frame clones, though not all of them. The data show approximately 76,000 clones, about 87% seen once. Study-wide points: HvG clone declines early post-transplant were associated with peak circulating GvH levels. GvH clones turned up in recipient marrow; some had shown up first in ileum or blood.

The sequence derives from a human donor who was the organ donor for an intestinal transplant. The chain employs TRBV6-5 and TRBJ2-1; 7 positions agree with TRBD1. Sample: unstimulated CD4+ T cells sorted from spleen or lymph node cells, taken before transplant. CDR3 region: CAARQGINNEQFF. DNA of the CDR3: TGTGCCGCTCGACAGGGAATAAACAATGAGCAGTTCTTC.